One sample yielded the 24 T cell receptor beta chains listed below, sequenced in a study of T cell responses to AZD1222 COVID-19 vaccine. Sequencing used immunoSEQ multiplex PCR; TCRdb keeps in-frame clones, though not all of them. The sample lists 150,000 to 200,000 clones, around 90% occurring once. The specimen comprised peripheral blood, sampled 28 days after the second AZD1222 dose. The source of these receptors is an adult who received the AZD1222 COVID-19 vaccine.

The chain carries TRBV7-2 and TRBJ1-2; TRBD1 agrees at 7 bases. Germline CDR1 reads SGHTA; CDR2 reads FQGNSA. V shed 6 bases and J 4 bases; nucleotides not matched to a gene: 8. The CDR3 has 14 amino acids. The CDR3 is CASRPQGGSYGYTF. For the CDR3, the DNA is TGTGCCAGCAGACCGCAGGGGGGGTCCTATGGCTACACCTTC.

The chain combines TRBV19 with TRBJ1-5; no firm D call. V was shortened by 3 bases and J by 3 bases, with 15 bases between the two germline ends. The CDR3 length is 16 residues. Germline loops: CDR1 LNHDA, CDR2 SQIVND (reference sequence). The CDR3 nucleotides are TGTGCCAGTAGTATTGGTAGAGGGAGAGACAATCAGCCCCAGCATTTT. It is translated as CASSIGRGRDNQPQHF.

The J gene is TRBJ1-5, the V gene TRBV6-5; weak D call: TRBD1 (5 bases). The ends were cut back, 4 bases at V and 5 bases at J, with 9 bases in the middle. Germline V gene data show CDR1 as MNHEY and CDR2 as SVGAGI. The CDR3 has 13 amino acids. The CDR3 DNA sequence: TGTGCCAGCAGTTTCAGGGACCATCAGCCCCAGCATTTT. Protein product: CASSFRDHQPQHF.

V and J are TRBV28 and TRBJ2-7; D is possibly TRBD1 (6 bases). V lost 5 bases and J lost 3, with 14 bases in between. The germline CDR1 and CDR2 sequences are MDHEN and SYDVKM. CDR3 length: 14 amino acids. The CDR3 DNA follows: TGTGCCAGCAGTCTAACCGGGACACTCTACGAGCAGTACTTC. The encoded protein is CASSLTGTLYEQYF.

The chain combines TRBV7-9 with TRBJ1-5, with D possibly matching TRBD1 (6 bases). The V gene lost 5 bases and the J gene lost 5 bases, with 10 bases spanning the gap. Germline V gene lookup returns CDR1 SEHNR and CDR2 FQNEAQ (reference sequence). The CDR3 sequence is 13 residues long. CDR3: CASSPQGDQPQHF. DNA for the CDR3: TGTGCCAGCAGCCCACAGGGAGATCAGCCCCAGCATTTT.

V and J are TRBV20-1 and TRBJ2-4; D is possibly TRBD1 (5 bases). V lost 7 bases and J 6 bases, leaving 10 bases between the germline ends. The CDR3 spans 11 residues. CDR1 DFQATT and CDR2 SNEGSKA come from the germline V gene (reference sequence). CDR3 in DNA: TGCAGTGGTCACACAGGAAACATTCAGTACTTC. Translated, it gives CSGHTGNIQYF.

The chain joins TRBV6-1 to TRBJ1-3; D possibly corresponds to TRBD1 (5 bases). Germline V gene sequence: CDR1 MNHNS, CDR2 SASEGT. The V gene lost 4 bases and the J gene lost 0 bases, with 13 bases spanning the gap. The CDR3 length is 16 residues. CDR3 sequence reads: CASSGRGTYSGNTIYF. CDR3 DNA sequence: TGTGCCAGCAGTGGGCGGGGGACCTACTCTGGAAACACCATATATTTT.

The chain joins TRBV30 to TRBJ1-2; D gene uncertain. CDR1 and CDR2 from the germline V gene are GTSNPN and SVGIG (reference sequence). The CDR3 is 15 residues long. The V end lost 0 bases, the J end lost 1 base, and 12 bases lay between the germline ends. Written as DNA, the CDR3 is TGTGCCTGGAGTGTCCCCTCTGCGGATAACTATGGCTACACCTTC. Translating it yields CAWSVPSADNYGYTF.

This clone was found once. The V and J genes are TRBV2 and TRBJ1-5; D possibly corresponds to TRBD1 (5 bases). Germline-derived CDR1 and CDR2 are SNHLY and FYNNEI. The V end was cut by 6 bases, the J end by 4 bases, with 16 bases between. The CDR3 is 15 residues long. The CDR3 reads CASSLRGVGNQPQHF. The CDR3 bases are TGTGCCAGCAGCCTCAGAGGGGTGGGGAATCAGCCCCAGCATTTT. The whole variable domain, filled in from reference TRBV2 and TRBJ1-5, reads EPEVTQTPSHQVTQMGQEVILRCVPISNHLYFYWYRQILGQKVEFLVSFYNNEISEKSEIFDDQFSVERPDGSNFTLKIRSTKLEDSAMYFCASSLRGVGNQPQHFGDGTRLSIL.

The chain uses TRBV9 and TRBJ1-6; no reliable D call. Deletions cut 0 bases from V and 7 bases from J, with 17 bases between. Germline V gene lookup returns CDR1 SGDLS and CDR2 YYNGEE. The CDR3 has 17 amino acids. The CDR3 bases are TGTGCCAGCAGCGTAGATGGTGGAGGGCGGACCAATTCACCCCTCCACTTT. Protein product: CASSVDGGGRTNSPLHF. The variable domain in full, with the rest retrieved from reference TRBV9 and TRBJ1-6, is DSGVTQTPKHLITATGQRVTLRCSPRSGDLSVYWYQQSLDQGLQFLIQYYNGEERAKGNILERFSAQQFPDLHSELNLSSLELGDSALYFCASSVDGGGRTNSPLHFGNGTRLTVT.

The V call is TRBV7-2, the J call TRBJ1-2, with 10 bases identical to TRBD1. Germline CDR1 SGHTA, CDR2 FQGNSA. The CDR3 has 17 residues. V lost 5 bases and J lost 4; bases outside the gene matches: 13. CDR3 sequence (DNA): TGTGCCAGCAGCCAACCCCCCCGACAGGGGGCGAGCTATGGCTACACCTTC. This sequence encodes CASSQPPRQGASYGYTF.

The chain carries TRBV7-7 and TRBJ2-2; TRBD1 matches 8 bases. Germline CDR1 is SSHAT and CDR2 is FNYEAQ (reference sequence). With 5 bases clipped from V and 1 base from J, the junction kept 9 bases outside the gene matches. The CDR3 extends over 17 amino acids. CDR3 residues: CASSRGTGPKNTGELFF. CDR3 bases: TGTGCCAGCAGCCGTGGGACAGGCCCGAAGAACACCGGGGAGCTGTTTTTT.

The rearrangement joins TRBV19 to TRBJ2-6, with D possibly being TRBD1 (6 bases). V lost 5 bases, J lost 2 bases, and 10 bases lay in between. Germline V CDR1 and CDR2: LNHDA, SQIVND (reference sequence). The CDR3 extends over 15 amino acids. The CDR3 DNA follows: TGTGCCAGTAGTCCCCAGGGGCCTGGGGCCAACGTCCTGACTTTC. Encoded protein: CASSPQGPGANVLTF.

This sequence joins TRBV10-3 and TRBJ1-2, with D perhaps matching TRBD1 (6 bases). Germline V CDR1 and CDR2: ENHRY, SYGVKD. V lost 10 bases, J lost 0 bases, and 12 bases lay in between. The length of the CDR3 is 13 residues. CDR3 DNA sequence: TGTGCCACAAAAGGACAGACTAACTATGGCTACACCTTC. Residues: CATKGQTNYGYTF.

The chain employs TRBV30 and TRBJ2-7; possibly TRBD2 for D (6 bases). CDR3 length: 13 amino acids. Trimming stripped 6 bases from V and 2 bases from J, with 14 bases between. Germline values: CDR1 GTSNPN, CDR2 SVGIG (reference sequence). CDR3 nucleotide sequence: TGTGCCTGCCTCTTGCCGGGAGCCTACGAGCAGTACTTC. It specifies CACLLPGAYEQYF.

This sequence joins TRBV6-4 and TRBJ1-5, with 7 bases lining up with TRBD1. There are 22 residues in the CDR3. Per the germline V gene, CDR1 is MRHNA and CDR2 is SNTAGT. V shed 0 bases, J shed 1 base, and the junction held 21 bases outside the gene matches. Here the CDR3 DNA reads TGTGCCAGCAGTGACTCATCTTTTAGCCTTGACAGGGCTGTGAGGAGCAATCAGCCCCAGCATTTT. It yields the protein CASSDSSFSLDRAVRSNQPQHF.

This sequence joins TRBV2 and TRBJ2-2; TRBD2 aligns across 8 bases. The V gene end was trimmed by 6 bases and the J gene end by 5 bases; junction bases not matched to a gene: 8. The CDR3 loop spans 15 amino acids. Germline CDR1 reads SNHLY; CDR2 reads FYNNEI. The chain's CDR3 is CASRKGTRGTGELFF. Written as DNA, the CDR3 is TGTGCCAGCAGGAAGGGGACTAGGGGAACCGGGGAGCTGTTTTTT.

The rearrangement joins TRBV27 to TRBJ2-7; maybe TRBD1 (6 bases). This CDR3 is built from 13 residues. The germline V gene encodes CDR1 MNHEY and CDR2 SMNVEV (reference sequence). V gave up 4 bases and J gave up 3 bases, with 10 bases separating them. The CDR3 protein is CASSSGQDYEQYF. In DNA form, the CDR3 reads TGTGCCAGCAGTTCGGGACAAGACTACGAGCAGTACTTC.

The chain recombines TRBV4-2 with TRBJ2-1, with TRBD2 as a possible D gene (6 bases). The V gene lost 1 base and the J gene lost 2 bases, with 9 bases spanning the gap. CDR1 and CDR2 (germline): LGHNA, YNFKEQ. This CDR3 has 15 residues. Here the CDR3 reads CASSQAGSTYNEQFF. As DNA, the CDR3 is TGTGCCAGCAGCCAAGCCGGGAGTACCTACAATGAGCAGTTCTTC.

Many counts were recorded for this clone. This chain connects TRBV6-1 to TRBJ2-7, with D perhaps matching TRBD2 (6 bases). V lost 3 bases and J 3 bases, leaving 9 bases between the germline ends. Germline values: CDR1 MNHNS, CDR2 SASEGT. This CDR3 is 13 amino acids long. CDR3 sequence (DNA): TGTGCCAGCAGTGAGGGACTCCTCTACGAGCAGTACTTC. Residues: CASSEGLLYEQYF.

The chain uses TRBV15 and TRBJ2-7; 8 bases match TRBD2. This CDR3 has 15 residues. After removal of 6 bases from V and 4 bases from J, the junction contained 11 bases not matched to a gene. From germline, CDR1 is LNHNV and CDR2 YYDKDF (reference sequence). CDR3 residues: CATSSSLGLAYEQYF. In DNA form, the CDR3 reads TGTGCCACCAGTTCCTCACTCGGACTAGCATACGAGCAGTACTTC.

The chain is built from TRBV19 and TRBJ2-7; the D is unclear. Germline loops: CDR1 LNHDA, CDR2 SQIVND (reference sequence). The CDR3 runs 12 residues. V was pared by 6 bases and J by 6 bases, with 12 bases between. The CDR3 nucleotides are TGTGCCAGTAGCCTGGGTGGTGGCGAGCAGTACTTC. This gives the protein CASSLGGGEQYF. Supplemented by reference TRBV19 and TRBJ2-7, the full variable domain reads DGGITQSPKYLFRKEGQNVTLSCEQNLNHDAMYWYRQDPGQGLRLIYYSQIVNDFQKGDIAEGYSVSREKKESFPLTVTSAQKNPTAFYLCASSLGGGEQYFGPGTRLTVT.

CDR3 sequence: CAWSARGGHPLHF. CDR3 DNA sequence: TGTGCCTGGAGTGCCCGAGGTGGACACCCCCTCCACTTT. This sequence joins TRBV30 and TRBJ1-6; tentative D call: TRBD1 (5 bases). Between the trimmed V and J ends, which lost 1 base and 13 bases, there was a span of 14 bases. This CDR3 has 13 amino acids. Germline V gene sequence: CDR1 GTSNPN, CDR2 SVGIG (reference sequence).

The CDR3 DNA sequence: TGTGCCAGCAGCTCCGGACTCAGCGGGGGGACAGATACGCAGTATTTT. As protein: CASSSGLSGGTDTQYF. This chain links TRBV7-9 with TRBJ2-3; TRBD2 aligns across 9 bases. Germline values: CDR1 SEHNR, CDR2 FQNEAQ (reference sequence). V gave up 4 bases and J gave up 3 bases; unmatched junction bases: 8. The CDR3 is made up of 16 amino acids.